One sample yielded the 17 T cell receptor beta chains listed below, sequenced in a study. One entry per CDR3 protein results from TCRdb running MiXCR on the 5' RACE reads. The profile shows around 50,000 distinct CDR3 sequences, approximately 27% of them singletons. Cells sorted as Tregs were CD4+, CD25+ and CD127-/low. The sequencing sample was made of tumor-infiltrating Tregs sorted from the breast tumor. These receptors all come from a female donor with breast cancer.

In its sample, this clonotype was seen a few times. Written as DNA, the CDR3 is TGTGCCAGCAGCCAAGACAGGGCTTACGAGCAGTACTTC. It is translated as CASSQDRAYEQYF. The rearrangement uses TRBV3-1 and TRBJ2-7; perhaps TRBD1 as D (5 bases). This CDR3 is built from 13 residues. Per germline, CDR1 LGHDT and CDR2 YNNKEL (reference sequence). The germline V and J ends were trimmed by 0 bases and 4 bases, with 7 bases remaining between them.

This clonotype was detected a few times. The chain recombines TRBV20-1 with TRBJ2-5; maybe TRBD2 (6 bases). The CDR3 sequence is 13 residues long. With 0 bases removed from V and 6 bases from J, the gap between germline ends came to 11 bases. Germline CDR1 DFQATT, CDR2 SNEGSKA (reference sequence). The CDR3 sequence is CSARDPGGQTQYF. The CDR3 DNA reads as TGCAGTGCTAGAGATCCCGGGGGTCAGACCCAGTACTTC.

This clonotype was counted many times. This chain connects TRBV7-2 to TRBJ2-1, with 11 bases lining up with TRBD2. In germline, CDR1 is SGHTA, CDR2 FQGNSA. Trimming cost V 1 base and J 10 bases; bases outside gene matches: 18. This CDR3 is built from 19 residues. CDR3 sequence reads: CASSLVGTSGDPQGGEQFF. The CDR3, as DNA: TGTGCCAGCAGCTTAGTAGGGACTAGCGGAGATCCACAGGGGGGGGAGCAGTTCTTC. Filled out from reference TRBV7-2 and TRBJ2-1, the complete variable domain reads GAGVSQSPSNKVTEKGKDVELRCDPISGHTALYWYRQSLGQGLEFLIYFQGNSAPDKSGLPSDRFSAERTGGSVSTLTIQRTQQEDSAVYLCASSLVGTSGDPQGGEQFFGPGTRLTVL.

In its sample, this clonotype was seen a few times. The chain employs TRBV6-5 and TRBJ2-3; the match to TRBD2 covers 10 bases. V shed 5 bases and J 4 bases; nucleotides not matched to a gene: 6. The CDR3 has 15 residues. Germline CDR1 reads MNHEY; CDR2 reads SVGAGI. CDR3 sequence (DNA): TGTGCCAGCAGTGAAAGCGGGAGGGCCCCAGATACGCAGTATTTT. It encodes CASSESGRAPDTQYF.

This clonotype has a handful of counts. A read error may produce the germline difference seen at one junction end. The chain uses TRBV25-1 and TRBJ2-2, with D possibly being TRBD1 (6 bases). The CDR3 is made up of 15 amino acids. The germline gives CDR1 MGHDK, CDR2 SYGVNS. The CDR3 region is CASSWTDSNTGELFF. DNA of the CDR3: TGTGCCAGCAGTTGGACAGACTCGAACACCGGGGAGTTGTTTTTT.

Notes on this clonotype: A much larger clone lies one base from this, so it may be a read error. This chain joins TRBV12-3 or TRBV12-4 and TRBJ1-6, with 7 nucleotides matching TRBD1. CDR3 size: 14 residues. This chain's CDR3 is CTSRLTGYGSPLHF. Here the CDR3 DNA reads TGTACCAGCAGGCTGACAGGGTACGGTTCACCCCTCCACTTT.

This clonotype was seen ten or more times. The rearrangement links TRBV12-3 or TRBV12-4 to TRBJ1-1; weak D call: TRBD1 (5 bases). CDR3 length: 13 residues. The ends were cut back, 2 bases at V and 5 bases at J, with 9 bases in the middle. In nucleotides, the CDR3 is TGTGCCAGCAGTTTACAGGACAAGACTGAAGCTTTCTTT. This codes for CASSLQDKTEAFF.

A note on this clonotype: This may arise from a read error, as a much more abundant clone is one base away. Likely a read error: the CDR3 ends without its conserved phenylalanine or tryptophan. V gene TRBV6-6 combines with J gene TRBJ2-7; tentative D call: TRBD1 (6 bases). The CDR3 length is 11 residues. The germline V gene has CDR1 MNHNY and CDR2 SVGAGI (reference sequence). V lost 6 bases to trimming and J lost 5 bases, with 8 bases between them. The CDR3: CASRYRDEQYL. CDR3 DNA sequence: TGTGCCAGCAGGTACAGGGACGAGCAGTACCTC.

This clonotype was seen more than once but under ten times. V gene TRBV7-9 combines with J gene TRBJ2-1; tentatively, D is TRBD1 or TRBD2 (6 bases each). Trimming pared 7 bases from V and 6 bases from J, leaving 16 bases between. The germline V gene has CDR1 SEHNR and CDR2 FQNEAQ (reference sequence). CDR3 size: 14 residues. CDR3 loop: CASIPFRGGNEQFF. In nucleotides, the CDR3 is TGTGCCAGCATCCCTTTCAGGGGAGGCAATGAGCAGTTCTTC.

This clonotype was seen ten or more times. V and J are TRBV11-2 and TRBJ1-2; D might be TRBD1 (6 bases). The V gene's germline CDR1 is SGHAT and CDR2 FQNNGV. The germline V and J ends were trimmed by 8 bases and 2 bases, with 18 bases remaining between them. The CDR3 has 15 residues. This CDR3 is CASHTTTGSNYGYTF. Here the CDR3 DNA reads TGTGCCAGCCATACAACTACAGGGTCAAACTATGGCTACACCTTC.

A remark on this clonotype: Given the absence of the conserved phenylalanine or tryptophan at the CDR3 end, a read error is likely. The DNA is omitted, as the CDR3 cannot be located on it reliably, and the CDR3 follows TCRdb's listing. This chain's CDR3 is CARRRTSGGTEAGG. The chain joins TRBV7-3 to TRBJ1-1. CDR1 is SGHTA and CDR2 is FQGTGA in the germline V gene. The CDR3 has 14 residues if both end residues are counted.

About this clonotype itself: Possible read error: a much larger clone is one base away. The V gene is TRBV20-1, the J gene TRBJ2-5; no definite D call. The germline V gene has CDR1 DFQATT and CDR2 SNEGSKA (reference sequence). The V gene lost 0 bases and the J gene lost 5 bases, with 13 bases spanning the gap. This CDR3 has 14 amino acids. The CDR3 region has the DNA TGCAGTGCTAGAGATTCGACTCGAGGCGAGACCCAGTACTTC. This codes for CSARDSTRGETQYF.

The chain links TRBV4-1 to TRBJ1-1; 9 bases match TRBD1. The CDR3 contains 16 residues. V was clipped by 0 bases and J by 4 bases; unmatched bases: 6. CDR1 and CDR2 (germline): MGHRA, YSYEKL. The CDR3 DNA is TGCGCCAGCAGCCAAGAGAAGCGACAGGGGGGCACTGAAGCTTTCTTT. Translation gives CASSQEKRQGGTEAFF.

This clonotype has only one observation. The rearrangement uses TRBV30 and TRBJ1-2; TRBD1 aligns across 8 bases. The CDR3 consists of 12 residues. CDR1 and CDR2 from the germline V gene are GTSNPN and SVGIG (reference sequence). The V gene end was trimmed by 3 bases and the J gene end by 8 bases; junction bases not matched to a gene: 5. The CDR3 nucleotides are TGTGCCTGGAGAATACGGACAGGGGGCTACACCTTC. Amino acid sequence: CAWRIRTGGYTF.

The chain combines TRBV5-1 with TRBJ2-7; D not certain. CDR1 and CDR2 (germline): SGHRS, YFSETQ. This CDR3 is 14 amino acids long. V lost 2 bases and J lost 1, with 10 bases in between. In nucleotides, the CDR3 is TGCGCCAGCAGCTTCCAGTCCACATCCTACGAGCAGTACTTC. Protein sequence: CASSFQSTSYEQYF. The variable domain in full, with the rest retrieved from reference TRBV5-1 and TRBJ2-7, is KAGVTQTPRYLIKTRGQQVTLSCSPISGHRSVSWYQQTPGQGLQFLFEYFSETQRNKGNFPGRFSGRQFSNSRSEMNVSTLELGDSALYLCASSFQSTSYEQYFGPGTRLTVT.

This clonotype has ten or more counts. The rearrangement links TRBV5-5 to TRBJ2-7, with no clear D. Germline V gene lookup returns CDR1 SGHKS and CDR2 YYEKEE (reference sequence). V lost 5 bases to trimming and J lost 7 bases, with 13 bases between them. CDR3 length equals 12 residues. The CDR3 DNA sequence: TGTGCCAGCAGTTTTATCGAACGAGAGCAGTACTTC. The encoded protein is CASSFIEREQYF.

In DNA form, the CDR3 reads TGTGCCAGCAGCGAACGGGACAGGCTAAATCAGCCCCAGCATTTT. This translates into CASSERDRLNQPQHF. V gene TRBV7-8 combines with J gene TRBJ1-5; 8 nucleotides agree with TRBD1. V was pared by 5 bases and J by 4 bases, with 7 bases of the junction left unmatched. The CDR3 sequence is 15 residues long. Germline CDR1 SGHVS, CDR2 FQNEAQ.